This TCR beta chain was retrieved from a study of T cells expressing NK-cell markers. The study, taken as a whole, reports: Dominance of the CD3+CD56-NKG2C+ fraction by these clonotypes also held in several donors.

This CDR3 comprises 15 residues. Germline V CDR1 and CDR2: SGHTA, FQGTGA. To note about this clonotype: Antigen unknown.

TCRdb reworked the 5' RACE reads into one entry per CDR3 protein, no DNA. This sample contains roughly 150,000 distinct CDR3 sequences. The chain combines TRBV7-3 with TRBJ2-2. Sequenced sample: blood T cells: a sorted CD56 or NKG2C T cell subset, CD4+ or CD8+ T cells, or bulk PBMC T cells (not recorded which). This clonotype originated in a woman aged 18-70 years in good health. CDR3 loop: CASSPTGTNTGELFF.